The 23 T cell receptor beta chains in this list originate from one sample, sequenced in a study of cytomegalovirus exposure and HLA in healthy donors. The table came from immunoSEQ multiplex PCR; TCRdb's copy has only in-frame clones and leaves some out. This table has over 200,000 clones, over 80% appearing once. Sequenced input: PBMCs. The receptor set was obtained from a woman in her 30s in good health and CMV-seropositive.

This rearrangement joins TRBV30 to TRBJ2-3; 9 bases map to TRBD1. Trimming at V came to 1 base and at J to 3 bases, leaving 5 bases not matched to a gene. The CDR3 sequence is 15 residues long. In germline, CDR1 is GTSNPN, CDR2 SVGIG (reference sequence). The DNA of the CDR3 is TGTGCCTGGAGTGCCGGGACAGGGAGGACAGATACGCAGTATTTT. Translating it yields CAWSAGTGRTDTQYF.

This chain uses TRBV27 with TRBJ2-2, with 8 bases that match TRBD2. This CDR3 comprises 18 residues. Germline V gives CDR1 MNHEY, CDR2 SMNVEV (reference sequence). The V gene end was trimmed by 2 bases and the J gene end by 1 base; junction bases not matched to a gene: 9. DNA of the CDR3: TGTGCCAGCAGTTTAGTTTGGAGGCGGGAGGTGAACACCGGGGAGCTGTTTTTT. Amino acids: CASSLVWRREVNTGELFF.

The chain couples TRBV5-6 to TRBJ2-7; D call uncertain. Trimming took off 0 bases at V and 6 bases at J, with 4 bases between the two ends. Germline V gene lookup returns CDR1 SGHDT and CDR2 YYEEEE. The CDR3 totals 11 residues. The CDR3 loop reads CASSLEGEQYF. The CDR3 nucleotides are TGTGCCAGCAGCTTGGAAGGCGAGCAGTACTTC. Combining the CDR3 with reference TRBV5-6 and TRBJ2-7 gives the whole variable domain DAGVTQSPTHLIKTRGQQVTLRCSPKSGHDTVSWYQQALGQGPQFIFQYYEEEERQRGNFPDRFSGHQFPNYSSELNVNALLLGDSALYLCASSLEGEQYFGPGTRLTVT.

The gene calls are TRBV19 and TRBJ2-1; 8 bases map to TRBD2. V lost 4 bases to trimming and J lost 6 bases; unmatched junction nucleotides: 11. CDR3 length: 16 amino acids. Looked up from germline, CDR1 is LNHDA and CDR2 is SQIVND (reference sequence). The CDR3 here is CASSTLRTSFLNEQFF. CDR3 nucleotide sequence: TGTGCCAGTAGTACACTCAGGACTAGCTTCCTCAATGAGCAGTTCTTC.

At least ten counts were recorded for this clone. J is TRBJ2-7 and V is TRBV5-6, with TRBD2 matching over 11 bases. The junction had 10 bases not matched to a gene; V was cut back by 6 bases and J by 5 bases. This CDR3 has 15 amino acids. Germline lookup yields CDR1 SGHDT and CDR2 YYEEEE. The CDR3 loop reads CASTVGLADWNEQYF. CDR3 sequence (DNA): TGTGCCAGCACCGTGGGACTAGCGGACTGGAACGAGCAGTACTTC.

This clone has only a few counts. CDR3 in amino acids: CASSYSAGYGYTF. The CDR3 DNA reads as TGTGCCAGCAGTTACTCGGCCGGTTATGGCTACACCTTC. The chain has TRBV6-5 and TRBJ1-2; the D is unclear. Trimming pared 0 bases from V and 5 bases from J, leaving 7 bases between. The CDR3 extends over 13 amino acids. The germline V gene encodes CDR1 MNHEY and CDR2 SVGAGI.

CDR3 nucleotides: TGTGCCAGCAAACCTGGAGCTTCTAGCTATGGCTACACCTTC. Its translation is CASKPGASSYGYTF. The V and J genes are TRBV6-6 and TRBJ1-2; no definite D call. Germline assignment: CDR1 MNHNY and CDR2 SVGAGI (reference sequence). The length of the CDR3 is 14 residues. Trimming removed 7 bases at V and 4 bases at J, with 16 bases between.

This chain connects TRBV27 to TRBJ1-5; a weak D match, TRBD1 (5 bases). The CDR3 is 14 amino acids. With 9 bases removed from V and 7 bases from J, the gap between germline ends came to 19 bases. The germline V gene has CDR1 MNHEY and CDR2 SMNVEV (reference sequence). The DNA for the CDR3 is TGTGCCAGTACGACGAAGGGCGGGGGACAGCCCCAGCATTTT. Translation gives CASTTKGGGQPQHF.

V gene TRBV28 combines with J gene TRBJ2-7; D not resolved. CDR1 is MDHEN and CDR2 is SYDVKM in the germline V gene. V lost 3 bases to trimming and J lost 2 bases, with 11 bases between them. This CDR3 region has 14 residues. In DNA, the CDR3 is TGTGCCAGCAGTTTTCTTTTGCCCCCCTACGAGCAGTACTTC. It translates to CASSFLLPPYEQYF.

The rearrangement links TRBV27 to TRBJ1-5, with TRBD1 identical over 7 bases. Germline V gene data show CDR1 as MNHEY and CDR2 as SMNVEV (reference sequence). V lost 8 bases, J lost 0 bases, and 10 bases stayed unmatched. CDR3 length: 16 residues. This CDR3 is CASGRGLGYSNQPQHF. In DNA form, the CDR3 reads TGTGCCAGCGGGAGGGGGCTAGGGTATAGCAATCAGCCCCAGCATTTT.

This clone was detected only a few times. J is TRBJ2-7 and V is TRBV28; D may be TRBD2 (6 bases). Deletions cut 5 bases from V and 7 bases from J, with 12 bases between. CDR1 and CDR2 from the germline V gene are MDHEN and SYDVKM. This CDR3 is 12 amino acids long. The CDR3 protein is CASSLGGREQYF. CDR3 sequence (DNA): TGTGCCAGCAGTCTGGGGGGTCGAGAGCAGTACTTC.

The J gene is TRBJ2-7, the V gene TRBV30; the match to TRBD1 covers 8 bases. V lost 1 base and J lost 2; bases outside the gene matches: 10. The CDR3 sequence is 16 residues long. CDR1 and CDR2 (germline): GTSNPN, SVGIG (reference sequence). The CDR3 is CAWSATGTGTPYEQYF. The CDR3 DNA reads as TGTGCCTGGAGTGCTACCGGGACAGGAACACCCTACGAGCAGTACTTC.

V is TRBV30 and J is TRBJ1-1, with D uncertain. Germline-derived CDR1 and CDR2 are GTSNPN and SVGIG (reference sequence). Trimming removed 0 bases at V and 11 bases at J, with 19 bases between. This CDR3 has 14 amino acids. The CDR3: CAWSVAGAWFGAFF. CDR3 nucleotide sequence: TGTGCCTGGAGTGTAGCGGGTGCCTGGTTTGGGGCTTTCTTT.

The rearrangement links TRBV11-2 to TRBJ2-7, with D perhaps TRBD2 (6 bases). Trimming cost V 3 bases and J 3 bases, with 12 bases left between them. CDR1 is SGHAT and CDR2 is FQNNGV in the germline V gene. This CDR3 has 14 residues. The CDR3 DNA sequence: TGTGCCAGCAGCTTGGGGGACTCTGGCTACGAGCAGTACTTC. Its translation: CASSLGDSGYEQYF.

Concerning this clone itself: Additional DNA sequences in this sample encode the identical CDR3. This sequence joins TRBV5-6 and TRBJ2-7; TRBD1 aligns across 11 bases. Germline loops: CDR1 SGHDT, CDR2 YYEEEE. Trimming removed 4 bases from V and 3 bases from J; junction bases left unmatched: 3. There are 14 residues in the CDR3. The CDR3, as DNA: TGTGCCAGCAGCCCCGGGACAGGGGGCTACGAGCAGTACTTC. It yields the protein CASSPGTGGYEQYF.

This clone was observed a handful of times. The chain combines TRBV25-1 with TRBJ1-2; D gene uncertain. Trimming left V 3 bases short and J 4 bases short, with 6 bases between. Germline V CDR1 and CDR2: MGHDK, SYGVNS. The CDR3 runs 12 residues. CDR3 nucleotides: TGTGCCAGCAGTGACCTCTCCTATGGCTACACCTTC. Amino acids: CASSDLSYGYTF.

This chain connects TRBV28 to TRBJ2-7; D tentatively fits TRBD1 or TRBD2 (7 bases each). Trimming stripped 5 bases from V and 6 bases from J, with 11 bases between. The CDR3 has 12 amino acids. The V gene's germline CDR1 is MDHEN and CDR2 SYDVKM. The DNA for the CDR3 is TGTGCCAGCAGTGACAGGGAGGGCGAGCAGTACTTC. This encodes CASSDREGEQYF.

This clone was counted a few times. V gene TRBV28 combines with J gene TRBJ1-1; D possibly corresponds to TRBD1 (5 bases). Germline V CDR1 and CDR2: MDHEN, SYDVKM. CDR3 length equals 13 residues. Trimming removed 9 bases from V and 8 bases from J, with 19 bases in between. CDR3 DNA: TGTGCCAGTGGTATTGAAGGGGTCGAAGAAGCTTTCTTT. This translates into CASGIEGVEEAFF.

Only a few counts were recorded for this clone. The chain couples TRBV30 to TRBJ2-1, with 10 positions matching TRBD2. Per the germline V gene, CDR1 is GTSNPN and CDR2 is SVGIG (reference sequence). The CDR3 has 14 amino acids. V shed 4 bases, J shed 4 bases, and the junction held 4 bases outside the gene matches. The CDR3 sequence: CAWKVLAGYNEQFF. DNA for the CDR3: TGTGCCTGGAAGGTACTAGCGGGGTACAATGAGCAGTTCTTC.

The chain employs TRBV28 and TRBJ1-1; 7 bases map to TRBD1. The germline V gene has CDR1 MDHEN and CDR2 SYDVKM. Trimming took 3 bases from V and 0 from J; bases not matched to a gene: 4. This CDR3 is built from 15 residues. The CDR3 reads CASSFGTVMNTEAFF. CDR3 coding DNA: TGTGCCAGCAGTTTCGGGACAGTCATGAACACTGAAGCTTTCTTT.

V and J are TRBV7-9 and TRBJ2-1; TRBD1 agrees at 7 bases. CDR1 is SEHNR, CDR2 FQNEAQ, per germline (reference sequence). CDR3 size: 15 residues. Losses at the gene ends were 6 bases for V and 5 bases for J; bases not matched to a gene: 10. CDR3 in DNA: TGTGCCAGCAGTTTTCAGGGGGTGCGGAACAATGAGCAGTTCTTC. This codes for CASSFQGVRNNEQFF.

This rearrangement joins TRBV30 to TRBJ2-7; D ambiguous. Germline V CDR1 and CDR2: GTSNPN, SVGIG (reference sequence). The CDR3 has 15 amino acids. The V end was cut by 4 bases, the J end by 0 bases, with 16 bases between. CDR3 in DNA: TGTGCCTGGAAAACCAGGACCAGCTTCTCCTACGAGCAGTACTTC. Amino acid sequence: CAWKTRTSFSYEQYF.

As DNA, the CDR3 is TGTGCCAGCAGTTTCTATTCGGGGTACGAGCAGTACTTC. It codes for CASSFYSGYEQYF. The V and J genes are TRBV6-5 and TRBJ2-7; TRBD2 might be the D (5 bases). Germline V CDR1 and CDR2: MNHEY, SVGAGI. Trimming pared 4 bases from V and 4 bases from J, leaving 11 bases between. The CDR3 totals 13 residues.